The 28 T cell receptor beta chains presented below share a single source sample, sequenced in a study of glioma-infiltrating T cells after dendritic cell vaccination. TCRdb's copy holds only in-frame clones and misses some; the assay was immunoSEQ multiplex PCR. The sample records around 89,000 clones, 80% to 90% being singletons. The material sequenced was blood, taken before dendritic cell vaccination. The receptors derive from a human donor with glioblastoma.

V usage is TRBV7-2 and J usage is TRBJ2-7; maybe TRBD1 (6 bases). Deletions cut 1 base from V and 0 bases from J, with 10 bases between. Germline lookup yields CDR1 SGHTA and CDR2 FQGNSA. This CDR3 region has 15 residues. The DNA for the CDR3 is TGTGCCAGCAGCTTAGGATCAGGGGACTCCTACGAGCAGTACTTC. This gives the protein CASSLGSGDSYEQYF.

The chain is built from TRBV7-3 and TRBJ2-7; TRBD2 aligns across 7 bases. V dropped 0 bases and J dropped 2; count of bases not matched to a gene: 4. The CDR3 sequence is 15 residues long. Germline V gene data show CDR1 as SGHTA and CDR2 as FQGTGA. CDR3 sequence: CASSLTSGPTYEQYF. Written as DNA, the CDR3 is TGTGCCAGCAGCTTAACTAGCGGGCCAACCTACGAGCAGTACTTC.

This chain connects TRBV5-1 to TRBJ1-5, with TRBD1 matching over 9 bases. Germline trimming cut 4 bases from V and 0 bases from J; bases unmatched to any gene: 2. CDR1 is SGHRS and CDR2 is YFSETQ in the germline V gene. The CDR3 spans 15 residues. Written as DNA, the CDR3 is TGCGCCAGCAGCCGGACAGGGGATAGCAATCAGCCCCAGCATTTT. Its protein product is CASSRTGDSNQPQHF.

CDR3 DNA: TGTGCCAGCAGTCTCGCCCCGGGGCTAGCGGGAGGGAGTACGTACGAGCAGTACTTC. Translated: CASSLAPGLAGGSTYEQYF. The chain links TRBV27 to TRBJ2-7, with TRBD2 identical over 12 bases. The CDR3 consists of 19 residues. The ends lost 5 bases at V and 4 bases at J; junction bases unmatched: 18. Germline lookup yields CDR1 MNHEY and CDR2 SMNVEV (reference sequence).

This rearrangement joins TRBV28 to TRBJ2-7; TRBD2 matches at 11 bases. J was trimmed by 1 base and V by 6 bases; bases with no gene match: 8. The CDR3 loop spans 16 amino acids. Germline CDR1 is MDHEN and CDR2 is SYDVKM. The CDR3 region has the DNA TGTGCCAGCAGCCCCGTAGTAGCGGGAGGGTCCTACGAGCAGTACTTC. Translated, it gives CASSPVVAGGSYEQYF.

The V call is TRBV6-1, the J call TRBJ2-7, with TRBD1 matching over 8 bases. Trimming at V came to 8 bases and at J to 7 bases, leaving 10 bases not matched to a gene. Per germline, CDR1 MNHNS and CDR2 SASEGT. CDR3 length: 13 residues. The CDR3 spells CASGTGTTREQYF. CDR3 DNA sequence: TGTGCCAGCGGGACAGGCACCACTCGGGAGCAGTACTTC.

This sequence joins TRBV5-1 and TRBJ2-5; perhaps TRBD2 as D (6 bases). Germline V gives CDR1 SGHRS, CDR2 YFSETQ. This CDR3 region has 19 residues. V was clipped by 1 base and J by 4 bases, with 26 bases between them. The CDR3 reads CASSLSSGGTLLSTETQYF. Written as DNA, the CDR3 is TGCGCCAGCAGCTTGTCTTCCGGCGGGACGTTATTATCTACAGAGACCCAGTACTTC.

The chain has TRBV5-5 and TRBJ1-2, with a possible D match to TRBD1 (5 bases). In germline, CDR1 is SGHKS, CDR2 YYEKEE (reference sequence). This CDR3 has 15 residues. Between the trimmed V and J ends, which lost 2 bases and 3 bases, there was a span of 14 bases. The CDR3 loop is CASSFWGDSDYGYTF. CDR3 sequence (DNA): TGTGCCAGCAGCTTTTGGGGGGATAGTGACTATGGCTACACCTTC.

The gene calls are TRBV5-4 and TRBJ2-5, with 9 bases that match TRBD1. With 4 bases clipped from V and 4 bases from J, the junction kept 5 bases outside the gene matches. The germline gives CDR1 SGHNT, CDR2 YYREEE (reference sequence). The CDR3 is 14 amino acids. The CDR3 region is CASSQPTGGETQYF. CDR3 nucleotide sequence: TGTGCCAGCAGCCAACCGACAGGGGGAGAGACCCAGTACTTC.

V is TRBV11-2 and J is TRBJ2-7; unclear D gene. CDR1 and CDR2 (germline): SGHAT, FQNNGV. V was pared by 0 bases and J by 7 bases, with 10 bases between. This CDR3 is built from 13 residues. CDR3 protein: CASSLDEVLEQYF. The CDR3 DNA sequence: TGTGCCAGCAGCTTAGATGAGGTTCTTGAGCAGTACTTC.

The rearrangement uses TRBV9 and TRBJ2-7; a weak D match, TRBD1 (5 bases). V was shortened by 0 bases and J by 2 bases, with 15 bases between the two germline ends. Looked up from germline, CDR1 is SGDLS and CDR2 is YYNGEE. The length of the CDR3 is 16 residues. The CDR3 DNA follows: TGTGCCAGCAGCGTAGCTGACTCCTGGGGCACCTACGAGCAGTACTTC. Residues: CASSVADSWGTYEQYF.

The chain combines TRBV10-2 with TRBJ1-3; possible D gene TRBD1, 5 bases. Per germline, CDR1 WSHSY and CDR2 SAAADI. This CDR3 has 15 residues. Between the trimmed V and J ends, which lost 6 bases and 0 bases, there was a span of 12 bases. CDR3 sequence reads: CASRETVSSGNTIYF. The CDR3 nucleotides are TGCGCCAGCAGGGAGACAGTGAGCTCTGGAAACACCATATATTTT.

This clone has a handful of counts. The V and J genes are TRBV5-8 and TRBJ1-6, with D possibly matching TRBD1 (6 bases). The germline V gene has CDR1 SGHTS and CDR2 YDEGEE. The V end was cut by 6 bases, the J end by 7 bases, with 14 bases between. The CDR3 length is 14 residues. In nucleotides, the CDR3 is TGTGCCAGCATCCCAGGGGTAGGCAATTCACCCCTCCACTTT. It specifies CASIPGVGNSPLHF.

V usage is TRBV2 and J usage is TRBJ2-1; the match to TRBD2 covers 9 bases. This CDR3 region has 15 residues. With V trimmed by 6 bases and J by 8 bases, 11 bases remained unmatched. Germline values: CDR1 SNHLY, CDR2 FYNNEI. For the CDR3, the DNA is TGTGCCAGCAGCCCAACTGCGGGGGGGCCCGATGAGCAGTTCTTC. Translation: CASSPTAGGPDEQFF.

CDR3 sequence: CASRHYGSYNEQFF. The CDR3 bases are TGTGCCAGTCGGCACTACGGCTCCTACAATGAGCAGTTCTTC. This rearrangement joins TRBV19 to TRBJ2-1; D not resolved. This CDR3 contains 14 residues. V gave up 8 bases and J gave up 0 bases, with 11 bases separating them. The germline V gene encodes CDR1 LNHDA and CDR2 SQIVND (reference sequence). The entire variable domain, with the rest obtained from reference TRBV19 and TRBJ2-1, is as follows: DGGITQSPKYLFRKEGQNVTLSCEQNLNHDAMYWYRQDPGQGLRLIYYSQIVNDFQKGDIAEGYSVSREKKESFPLTVTSAQKNPTAFYLCASRHYGSYNEQFFGPGTRLTVL.

The chain joins TRBV25-1 to TRBJ2-1, with a tentative D call TRBD1 (7 bases). The CDR3 contains 16 residues. CDR1 and CDR2 from the germline V gene are MGHDK and SYGVNS. V dropped 0 bases and J dropped 8 bases, with 17 bases sitting between them. CDR3 region: CASSEYAQGWGDEQFF. Here the CDR3 DNA reads TGTGCCAGCAGTGAATATGCACAGGGGTGGGGGGATGAGCAGTTCTTC.

The J gene is TRBJ1-1, the V gene TRBV5-1; D gene uncertain. Per the germline V gene, CDR1 is SGHRS and CDR2 is YFSETQ. Trimming took off 3 bases at V and 0 bases at J, with 12 bases between the two ends. The CDR3 consists of 15 residues. The chain's CDR3 is CASSSRDTLNTEAFF. The CDR3 DNA reads as TGCGCCAGCAGCTCCCGAGACACACTGAACACTGAAGCTTTCTTT. The variable domain in full, with the rest retrieved from reference TRBV5-1 and TRBJ1-1, is KAGVTQTPRYLIKTRGQQVTLSCSPISGHRSVSWYQQTPGQGLQFLFEYFSETQRNKGNFPGRFSGRQFSNSRSEMNVSTLELGDSALYLCASSSRDTLNTEAFFGQGTRLTVV.

V usage is TRBV4-2 and J usage is TRBJ2-3; 14 bases agree with TRBD2. Germline V gene data show CDR1 as LGHNA and CDR2 as YNFKEQ. V was clipped by 3 bases and J by 3 bases; unmatched bases: 8. The length of the CDR3 is 18 residues. The CDR3 DNA reads TGTGCCAGCAGCCAGGAGTCCGGGACTAGCGGGAGTACAGATACGCAGTATTTT. Amino acid sequence: CASSQESGTSGSTDTQYF.

This chain joins TRBV11-2 and TRBJ1-2; 7 bases match TRBD1. The CDR3 is 17 amino acids. V was pared by 3 bases and J by 0 bases, with 10 bases of the junction left unmatched. Germline V gene lookup returns CDR1 SGHAT and CDR2 FQNNGV. The CDR3 sequence is CASSLVGTAATNYGYTF. Written as DNA, the CDR3 is TGTGCCAGCAGCTTGGTTGGGACAGCGGCCACTAACTATGGCTACACCTTC.

J is TRBJ1-1 and V is TRBV6-5; D might be TRBD1 (5 bases). The V and J ends lost 6 bases and 4 bases respectively, with 15 bases between them. Germline assignment: CDR1 MNHEY and CDR2 SVGAGI. This CDR3 contains 14 residues. The CDR3 reads CASRGAGGGTEAFF. CDR3 nucleotides: TGTGCCAGCAGAGGGGCGGGGGGAGGCACTGAAGCTTTCTTT.

The chain uses TRBV27 and TRBJ2-3; 7 bases fit TRBD1. The CDR3 length is 16 residues. V trimming: 6 bases; J trimming: 2 bases; junction bases outside the gene matches: 11. The V gene's germline CDR1 is MNHEY and CDR2 SMNVEV (reference sequence). CDR3 nucleotide sequence: TGTGCCAGCAGGCAGGACAGGAACCTTAACACAGATACGCAGTATTTT. It yields the protein CASRQDRNLNTDTQYF.

V and J are TRBV5-4 and TRBJ2-6; 10 bases line up with TRBD1. Germline lookup yields CDR1 SGHNT and CDR2 YYREEE (reference sequence). The CDR3 runs 17 residues. The V gene end was trimmed by 4 bases and the J gene end by 0 bases; junction bases not matched to a gene: 4. This chain's CDR3 is CASSVDRGASGANVLTF. Written as DNA, the CDR3 is TGTGCCAGCAGCGTGGACAGGGGGGCCTCTGGGGCCAACGTCCTGACTTTC.

The CDR3 protein is CASSIDPYTSGASTDTQYF. The CDR3 DNA follows: TGTGCCAGTAGTATAGACCCCTATACTAGCGGGGCTAGCACAGATACGCAGTATTTT. The chain links TRBV19 to TRBJ2-3, with 10 bases that match TRBD2. The CDR3 has 19 residues. Looked up from germline, CDR1 is LNHDA and CDR2 is SQIVND (reference sequence). The J segment lost 0 bases and the V segment lost 0 bases, leaving 9 bases of the junction unmatched.

V and J are TRBV28 and TRBJ2-3; 7 bases line up with TRBD2. The CDR3 spans 16 residues. The germline V gene has CDR1 MDHEN and CDR2 SYDVKM. The J segment lost 5 bases and the V segment lost 2 bases, leaving 10 bases of the junction unmatched. The CDR3 coding sequence is TGTGCCAGCAGTTTAAGCGGGACGGGCTCCGGAGATACGCAGTATTTT. Amino acids: CASSLSGTGSGDTQYF. Supplemented by reference TRBV28 and TRBJ2-3, the full variable domain reads DVKVTQSSRYLVKRTGEKVFLECVQDMDHENMFWYRQDPGLGLRLIYFSYDVKMKEKGDIPEGYSVSREKKERFSLILESASTNQTSMYLCASSLSGTGSGDTQYFGPGTRLTVL.

The table lists this clone with a count of one. The chain recombines TRBV7-6 with TRBJ1-5; D unresolved. The V and J ends lost 1 base and 0 bases respectively, with 7 bases between them. The CDR3 totals 15 residues. Germline assignment: CDR1 SGHVS and CDR2 FNYEAQ. The CDR3 DNA reads as TGTGCCAGCAGCTTAGACCCGGGTAGCAATCAGCCCCAGCATTTT. As protein: CASSLDPGSNQPQHF.

In this sample, this clone turned up once. The chain carries TRBV28 and TRBJ1-1; 7 bases fit TRBD1. The germline CDR1 and CDR2 sequences are MDHEN and SYDVKM. This CDR3 has 13 residues. J was trimmed by 11 bases and V by 5 bases; bases with no gene match: 11. For the CDR3, the DNA is TGTGCCAGCAGTGCGACAGGGAGCCTCGGCGCTTTCTTT. Its protein product is CASSATGSLGAFF.

The V gene is TRBV9, the J gene TRBJ2-7, with D possibly being TRBD2 (7 bases). The CDR3 consists of 16 residues. V was cut by 0 bases and J by 5 bases, with 18 bases left in between. Per germline, CDR1 SGDLS and CDR2 YYNGEE. The DNA for the CDR3 is TGTGCCAGCAGCGTAGCCGGGGGGCAAATGCTCGACGAGCAGTACTTC. Translation: CASSVAGGQMLDEQYF. Full variable domain (rest looked up from reference TRBV9 and TRBJ2-7): DSGVTQTPKHLITATGQRVTLRCSPRSGDLSVYWYQQSLDQGLQFLIQYYNGEERAKGNILERFSAQQFPDLHSELNLSSLELGDSALYFCASSVAGGQMLDEQYFGPGTRLTVT.

The DNA of the CDR3 is TGTGCCAGCTCACCACCGAGCGACAGCTCTGGAAACACCATATATTTT. It specifies CASSPPSDSSGNTIYF. The J gene is TRBJ1-3, the V gene TRBV18, with D perhaps TRBD1 (5 bases). Germline values: CDR1 KGHSH, CDR2 LQKENI. V was shortened by 0 bases and J by 0 bases, with 9 bases between the two germline ends. The CDR3 has 16 residues.